Given below is one T cell receptor beta chain in context. This specimen belongs to a study of blood T cell repertoires in COVID-19. At the level of the study: The study drew acute and convalescent COVID-19 samples from the United States, Italy and Spain. T cells, B-cell-depleted T cells, or PBMCs provided the cDNA or gDNA that served as material.

Original processing methods: Estimates of nucleated cell counts were drawn from the amplification of reference gene primers. Sequenced by immunoSEQ multiplex PCR; TCRdb stores in-frame clones only, minus some. D and trimming were read from the DNA, whereas the V and J calls and clone size are those reported in that table. The sample holds around 250,000 clones, roughly 86% seen once. CDR1 SGHRS and CDR2 YFSETQ come from the germline V gene. The V and J ends lost 3 bases and 2 bases, in that order; junction bases with no gene match: 4. The CDR3 covers 14 residues. Sequencing was done on a sample of peripheral blood. V gene TRBV5-1 combines with J gene TRBJ1-2; TRBD1 agrees at 7 bases. The clonotype was recovered from a middle-aged man with active or convalescent COVID-19. The CDR3 nucleotides are TGCGCCAGCAGCTCGACAGGGTACAACTATGGCTACACCTTC. Translated: CASSSTGYNYGYTF.